Sequencing of this TCR beta chain was carried out in a study of blood T cell repertoires in COVID-19. Study context: COVID-19 samples from acute and convalescent phases originated in the United States, Italy and Spain. Nucleic acid was either cDNA or gDNA, and it came from T cells, B-cell-depleted T cells, or PBMCs.

V lost 5 bases to trimming and J lost 7 bases; unmatched junction nucleotides: 3. CDR1 is SGHNT, CDR2 YENEEA, per germline. This CDR3 comprises 13 residues. As originally analysed: Nucleated cell number was recorded as an estimate derived from reference gene primer amplification. Profiling relied on immunoSEQ multiplex PCR, and the TCRdb table lists in-frame clones only, not all of them. From that table come the V and J calls and clone size; the DNA was used to work out D and trimming. The data contain some 41,000 clones, around 90% of them seen just once; the ten biggest clones take up 15% to 18%. The rearrangement links TRBV11-3 to TRBJ1-4; 8 positions agree with TRBD1. This receptor was obtained from a woman under 40 in a cohort sampled during active COVID-19. Material: peripheral blood. The CDR3 DNA reads TGTGCCAGCAGCCCCGGGACAGGTGAAAAACTGTTTTTT. It is translated as CASSPGTGEKLFF.